Following are 5 T cell receptor beta chains from one sample sequenced in a study of T-cell reconstitution after alpha-beta-depleted transplantation in children. Using unique molecular identifiers, the investigators prepared the TCRbeta library. TCRdb reprocessed the PCR reads with MiXCR, giving one entry per CDR3 protein. The sample carries about 980,000 distinct CDR3 sequences, 25% to 30% recorded once. Material: PBMCs, mostly from graft donor cells, obtained 360 days after TCRalphabeta/CD19-depleted stem cell transplant. These receptors came from a boy under two years old who had a stem cell transplant for SCID, so the T cells may come from the graft donor.

This clonotype was recorded a few times. CDR3 amino acids: CASSPEGLADFTDTQYF. In DNA, the CDR3 is TGCGCCAGCAGCCCCGAGGGGCTAGCGGATTTCACAGATACGCAGTATTTT. The V and J genes are TRBV5-1 and TRBJ2-3; 7 nucleotides line up with TRBD2. The CDR3 totals 17 residues. CDR1 SGHRS and CDR2 YFSETQ come from the germline V gene. J was trimmed by 2 bases and V by 4 bases; bases with no gene match: 13.

The chain combines TRBV6-1 with TRBJ1-5; D gene ambiguous. The V end lost 8 bases, the J end lost 6 bases, and 11 bases lay between the germline ends. CDR1 and CDR2 from the germline V gene are MNHNS and SASEGT. The CDR3 sequence is 12 residues long. In DNA, the CDR3 is TGTGCCAGCGAAAAGGGAGGTCAGCCCCAGCATTTT. Translation gives CASEKGGQPQHF.

The chain carries TRBV5-6 and TRBJ2-5; a weak D match, TRBD1 (6 bases). V was pared by 0 bases and J by 3 bases, with 15 bases between. The length of the CDR3 is 16 residues. Per germline, CDR1 SGHDT and CDR2 YYEEEE. The CDR3 DNA follows: TGTGCCAGCAGCTTGGGAGGGTGGGGGCGAGAAGAGACCCAGTACTTC. Its protein product is CASSLGGWGREETQYF.

This clonotype was detected a few times. This rearrangement joins TRBV9 to TRBJ2-1; the match to TRBD2 covers 15 bases. The CDR3 runs 16 residues. The V segment lost 1 base and the J segment 7 bases; nucleotides outside the gene matches: 3. Germline values: CDR1 SGDLS, CDR2 YYNGEE. For the CDR3, the DNA is TGTGCCAGCAGCGTACCTGGGACTAGCGGGGGGAATGAGCAGTTCTTC. Translated, it gives CASSVPGTSGGNEQFF.

The genes are TRBV4-1 and TRBJ1-3; the match to TRBD1 covers 7 bases. The CDR3 runs to 15 residues. Germline CDR1 MGHRA, CDR2 YSYEKL. V was clipped by 3 bases and J by 0 bases; unmatched bases: 2. CDR3 protein: CASSQGQHSGNTIYF. CDR3 nucleotide sequence: TGCGCCAGCAGCCAGGGACAGCACTCTGGAAACACCATATATTTT.